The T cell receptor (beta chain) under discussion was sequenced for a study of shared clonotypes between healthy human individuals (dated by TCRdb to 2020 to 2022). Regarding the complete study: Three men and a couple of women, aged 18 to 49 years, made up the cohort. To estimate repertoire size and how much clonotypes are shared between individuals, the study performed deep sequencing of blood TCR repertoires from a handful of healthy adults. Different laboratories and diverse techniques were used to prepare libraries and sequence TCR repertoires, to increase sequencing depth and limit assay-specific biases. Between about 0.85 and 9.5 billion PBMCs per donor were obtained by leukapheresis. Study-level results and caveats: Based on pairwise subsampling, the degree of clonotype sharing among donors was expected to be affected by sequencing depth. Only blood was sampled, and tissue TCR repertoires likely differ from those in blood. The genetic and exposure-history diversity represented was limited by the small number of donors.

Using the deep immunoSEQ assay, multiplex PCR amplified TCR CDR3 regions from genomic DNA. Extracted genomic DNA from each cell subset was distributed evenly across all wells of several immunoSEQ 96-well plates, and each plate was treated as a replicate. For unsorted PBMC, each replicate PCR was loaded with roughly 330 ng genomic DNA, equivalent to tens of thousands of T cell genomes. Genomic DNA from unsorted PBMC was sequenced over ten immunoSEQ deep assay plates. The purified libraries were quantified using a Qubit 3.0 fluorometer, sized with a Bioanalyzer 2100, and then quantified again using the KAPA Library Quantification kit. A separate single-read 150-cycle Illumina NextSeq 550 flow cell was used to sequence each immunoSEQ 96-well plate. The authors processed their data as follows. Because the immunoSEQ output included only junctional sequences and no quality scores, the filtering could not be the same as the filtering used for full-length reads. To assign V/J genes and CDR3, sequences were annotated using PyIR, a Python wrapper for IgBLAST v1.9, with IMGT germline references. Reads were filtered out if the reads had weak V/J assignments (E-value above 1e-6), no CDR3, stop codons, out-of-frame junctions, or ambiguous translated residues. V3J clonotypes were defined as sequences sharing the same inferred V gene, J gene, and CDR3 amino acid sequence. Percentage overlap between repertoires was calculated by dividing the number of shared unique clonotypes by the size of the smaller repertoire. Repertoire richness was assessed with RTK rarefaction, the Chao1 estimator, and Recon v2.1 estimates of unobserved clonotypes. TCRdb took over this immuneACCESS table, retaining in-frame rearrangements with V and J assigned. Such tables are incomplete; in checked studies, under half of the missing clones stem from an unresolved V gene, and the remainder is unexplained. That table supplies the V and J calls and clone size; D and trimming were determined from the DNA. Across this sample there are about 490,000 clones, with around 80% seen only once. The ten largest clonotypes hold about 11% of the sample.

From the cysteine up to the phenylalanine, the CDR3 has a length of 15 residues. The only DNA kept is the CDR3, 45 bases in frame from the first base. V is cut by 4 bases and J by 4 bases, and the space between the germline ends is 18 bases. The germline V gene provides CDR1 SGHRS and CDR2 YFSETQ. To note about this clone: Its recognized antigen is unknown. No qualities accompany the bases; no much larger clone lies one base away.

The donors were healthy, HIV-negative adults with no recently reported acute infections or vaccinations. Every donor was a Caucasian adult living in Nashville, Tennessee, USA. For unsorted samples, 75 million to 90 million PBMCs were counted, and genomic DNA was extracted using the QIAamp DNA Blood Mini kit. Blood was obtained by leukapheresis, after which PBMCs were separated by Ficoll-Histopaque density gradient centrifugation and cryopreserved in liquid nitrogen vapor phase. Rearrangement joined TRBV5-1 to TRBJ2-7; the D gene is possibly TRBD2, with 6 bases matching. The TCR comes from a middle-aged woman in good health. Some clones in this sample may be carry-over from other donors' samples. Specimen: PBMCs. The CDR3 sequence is CASSLGSSDLYEQYF. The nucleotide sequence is TGCGCCAGCAGCCTGGGTTCTAGCGACTTATACGAGCAGTACTTC.